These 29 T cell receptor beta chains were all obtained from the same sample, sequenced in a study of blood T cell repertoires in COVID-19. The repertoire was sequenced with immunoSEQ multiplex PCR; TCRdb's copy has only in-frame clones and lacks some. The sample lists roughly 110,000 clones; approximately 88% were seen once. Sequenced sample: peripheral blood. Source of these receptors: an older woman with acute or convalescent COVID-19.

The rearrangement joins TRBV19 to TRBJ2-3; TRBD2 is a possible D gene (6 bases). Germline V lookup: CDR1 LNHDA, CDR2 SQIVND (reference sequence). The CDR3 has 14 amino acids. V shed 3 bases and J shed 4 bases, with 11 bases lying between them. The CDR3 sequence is CASSIGGSSDTQYF. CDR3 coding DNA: TGTGCCAGTAGTATTGGGGGGAGTTCAGATACGCAGTATTTT.

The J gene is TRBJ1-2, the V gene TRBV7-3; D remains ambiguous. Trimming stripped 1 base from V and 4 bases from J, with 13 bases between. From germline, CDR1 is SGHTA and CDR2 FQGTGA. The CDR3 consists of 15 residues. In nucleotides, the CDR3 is TGTGCCAGCAGCTTAAGCGCAGGCCCCAGCTATGGCTACACCTTC. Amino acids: CASSLSAGPSYGYTF.

Here the CDR3 reads CASSPRTGGTDTQYF. CDR3 in DNA: TGCGCCAGCAGCCCCCGGACAGGGGGAACAGATACGCAGTATTTT. The genes are TRBV5-1 and TRBJ2-3; TRBD1 matches 10 bases. Germline trimming cut 4 bases from V and 3 bases from J; bases unmatched to any gene: 5. The CDR3 has 15 amino acids. The V gene's germline CDR1 is SGHRS and CDR2 YFSETQ.

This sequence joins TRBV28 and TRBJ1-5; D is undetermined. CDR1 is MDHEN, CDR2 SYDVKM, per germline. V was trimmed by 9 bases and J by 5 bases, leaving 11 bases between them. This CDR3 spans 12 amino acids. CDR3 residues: CASESGDQPQHF. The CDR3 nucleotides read TGTGCCAGTGAGAGCGGGGATCAGCCCCAGCATTTT.

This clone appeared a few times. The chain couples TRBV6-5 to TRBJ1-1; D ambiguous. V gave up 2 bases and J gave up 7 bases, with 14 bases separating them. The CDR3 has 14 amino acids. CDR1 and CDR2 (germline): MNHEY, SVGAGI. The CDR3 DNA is TGTGCCAGCAGTTACGGAGGGTCTAGGAGTGAAGCTTTCTTT. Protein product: CASSYGGSRSEAFF.

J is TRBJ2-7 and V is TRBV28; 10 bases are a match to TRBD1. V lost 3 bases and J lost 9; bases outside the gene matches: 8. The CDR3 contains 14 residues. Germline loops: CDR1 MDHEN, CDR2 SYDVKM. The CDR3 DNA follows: TGTGCCAGCAGTTTCCGAGGACAGGGGGTTGGGCAGTACTTC. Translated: CASSFRGQGVGQYF. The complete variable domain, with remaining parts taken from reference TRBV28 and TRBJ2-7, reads DVKVTQSSRYLVKRTGEKVFLECVQDMDHENMFWYRQDPGLGLRLIYFSYDVKMKEKGDIPEGYSVSREKKERFSLILESASTNQTSMYLCASSFRGQGVGQYFGPGTRLTVT.

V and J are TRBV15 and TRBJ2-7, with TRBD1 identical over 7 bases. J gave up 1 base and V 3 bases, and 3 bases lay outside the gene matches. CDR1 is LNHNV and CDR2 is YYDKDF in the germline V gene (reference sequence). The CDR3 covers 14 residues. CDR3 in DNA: TGTGCCACCAGCAGGTTACAGGGGTCCTACGAGCAGTACTTC. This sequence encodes CATSRLQGSYEQYF.

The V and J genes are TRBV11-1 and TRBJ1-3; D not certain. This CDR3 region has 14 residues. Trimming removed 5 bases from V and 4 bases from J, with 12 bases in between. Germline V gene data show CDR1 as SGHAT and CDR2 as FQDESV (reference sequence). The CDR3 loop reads CASSRAGVGNTIYF. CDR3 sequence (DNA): TGTGCCAGCAGCCGAGCGGGTGTCGGAAACACCATATATTTT.

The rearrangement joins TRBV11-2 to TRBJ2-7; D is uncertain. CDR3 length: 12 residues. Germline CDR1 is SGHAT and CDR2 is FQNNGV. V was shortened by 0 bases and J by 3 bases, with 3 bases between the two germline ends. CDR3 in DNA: TGTGCCAGCAGCTTAGATCGCTACGAGCAGTACTTC. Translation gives CASSLDRYEQYF.

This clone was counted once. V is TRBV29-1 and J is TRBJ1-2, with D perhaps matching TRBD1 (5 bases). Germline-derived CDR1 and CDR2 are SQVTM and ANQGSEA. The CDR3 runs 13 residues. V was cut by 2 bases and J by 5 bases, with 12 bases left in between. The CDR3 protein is CSVEQAGGYGYTF. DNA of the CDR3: TGCAGCGTTGAACAGGCGGGGGGTTATGGCTACACCTTC.

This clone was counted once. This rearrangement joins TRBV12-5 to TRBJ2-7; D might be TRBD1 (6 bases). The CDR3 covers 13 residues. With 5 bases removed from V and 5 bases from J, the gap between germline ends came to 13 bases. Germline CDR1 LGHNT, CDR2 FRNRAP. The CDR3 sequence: CASGPQGKHEQYF. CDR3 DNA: TGTGCTAGTGGTCCCCAGGGGAAACACGAGCAGTACTTC. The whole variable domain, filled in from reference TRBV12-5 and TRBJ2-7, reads DARVTQTPRHKVTEMGQEVTMRCQPILGHNTVFWYRQTMMQGLELLAYFRNRAPLDDSGMPKDRFSAEMPDATLATLKIQPSEPRDSAVYFCASGPQGKHEQYFGPGTRLTVT.

CDR3 protein: CASSPGQGKAGELFF. CDR3 sequence (DNA): TGTGCCAGCAGCCCAGGACAGGGAAAGGCCGGGGAGCTGTTTTTT. The chain couples TRBV9 to TRBJ2-2; 8 positions agree with TRBD1. The ends lost 4 bases at V and 6 bases at J; junction bases unmatched: 8. Per germline, CDR1 SGDLS and CDR2 YYNGEE. This CDR3 contains 15 residues. The whole variable domain, filled in from reference TRBV9 and TRBJ2-2, reads DSGVTQTPKHLITATGQRVTLRCSPRSGDLSVYWYQQSLDQGLQFLIQYYNGEERAKGNILERFSAQQFPDLHSELNLSSLELGDSALYFCASSPGQGKAGELFFGEGSRLTVL.

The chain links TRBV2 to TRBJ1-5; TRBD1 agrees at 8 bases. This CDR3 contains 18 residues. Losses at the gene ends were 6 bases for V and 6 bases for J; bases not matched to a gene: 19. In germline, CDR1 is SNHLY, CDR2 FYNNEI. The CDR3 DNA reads TGTGCCAGCAGCCGAATTAGGGGAACAGGGGGAATGGGTCAGCCCCAGCATTTT. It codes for CASSRIRGTGGMGQPQHF.

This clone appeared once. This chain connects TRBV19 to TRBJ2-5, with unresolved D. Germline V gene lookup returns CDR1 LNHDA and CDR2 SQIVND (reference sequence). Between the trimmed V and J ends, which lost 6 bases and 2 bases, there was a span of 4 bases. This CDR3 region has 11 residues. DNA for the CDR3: TGTGCCAGTAGCGGGCAAGAGACCCAGTACTTC. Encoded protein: CASSGQETQYF.

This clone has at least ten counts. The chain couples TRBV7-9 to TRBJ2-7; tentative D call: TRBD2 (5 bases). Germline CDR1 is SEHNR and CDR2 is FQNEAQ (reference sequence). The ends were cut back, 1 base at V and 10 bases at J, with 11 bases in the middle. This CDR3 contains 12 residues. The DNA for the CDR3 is TGTGCCAGCAGCTTAGTTGTCGGGGTTCAGTACTTC. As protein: CASSLVVGVQYF.

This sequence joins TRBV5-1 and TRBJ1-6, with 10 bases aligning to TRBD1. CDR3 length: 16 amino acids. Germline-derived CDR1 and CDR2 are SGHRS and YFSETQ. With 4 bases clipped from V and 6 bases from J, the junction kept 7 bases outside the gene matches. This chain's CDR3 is CASSPRDRGSNSPLHF. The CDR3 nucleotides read TGCGCCAGCAGCCCCCGGGACAGGGGATCTAATTCACCCCTCCACTTT.

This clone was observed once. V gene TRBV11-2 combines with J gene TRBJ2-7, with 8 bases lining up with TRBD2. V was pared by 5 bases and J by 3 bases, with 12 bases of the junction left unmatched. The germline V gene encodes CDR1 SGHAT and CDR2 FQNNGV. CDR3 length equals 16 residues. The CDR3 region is CASSHRGGSGDYEQYF. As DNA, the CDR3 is TGTGCCAGCAGCCATCGGGGGGGTAGCGGGGACTACGAGCAGTACTTC.

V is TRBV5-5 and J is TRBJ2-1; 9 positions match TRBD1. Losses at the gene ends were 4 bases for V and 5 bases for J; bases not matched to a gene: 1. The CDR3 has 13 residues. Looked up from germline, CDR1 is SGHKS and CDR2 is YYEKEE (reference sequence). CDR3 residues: CASSRQGDNEQFF. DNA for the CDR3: TGTGCCAGCAGCCGACAGGGGGACAATGAGCAGTTCTTC.

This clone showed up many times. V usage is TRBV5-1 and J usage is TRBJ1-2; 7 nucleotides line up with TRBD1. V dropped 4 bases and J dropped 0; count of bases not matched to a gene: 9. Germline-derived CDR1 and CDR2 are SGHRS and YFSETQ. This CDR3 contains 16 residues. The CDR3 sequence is CASSHGRQGANYGYTF. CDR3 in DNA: TGCGCCAGCAGCCATGGGCGTCAGGGGGCTAACTATGGCTACACCTTC.

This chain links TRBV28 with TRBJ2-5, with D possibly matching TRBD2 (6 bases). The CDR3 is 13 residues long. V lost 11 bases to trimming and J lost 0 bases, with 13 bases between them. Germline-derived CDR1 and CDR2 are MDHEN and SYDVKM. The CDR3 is CAAVGGYQETQYF. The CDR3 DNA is TGTGCCGCTGTCGGGGGATACCAAGAGACCCAGTACTTC.

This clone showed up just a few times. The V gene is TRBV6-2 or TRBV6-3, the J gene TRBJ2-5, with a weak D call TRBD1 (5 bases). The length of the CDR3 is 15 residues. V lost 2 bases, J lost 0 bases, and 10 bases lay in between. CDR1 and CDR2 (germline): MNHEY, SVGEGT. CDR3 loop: CASSYGALYQETQYF. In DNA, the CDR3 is TGTGCCAGCAGTTACGGGGCCCTGTACCAAGAGACCCAGTACTTC.

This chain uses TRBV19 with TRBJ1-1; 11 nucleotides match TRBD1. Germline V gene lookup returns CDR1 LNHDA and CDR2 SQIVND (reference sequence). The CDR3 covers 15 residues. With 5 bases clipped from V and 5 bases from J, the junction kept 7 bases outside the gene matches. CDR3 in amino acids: CASSAGTGGWTEAFF. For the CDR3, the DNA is TGTGCCAGTAGTGCAGGGACAGGGGGGTGGACTGAAGCTTTCTTT.

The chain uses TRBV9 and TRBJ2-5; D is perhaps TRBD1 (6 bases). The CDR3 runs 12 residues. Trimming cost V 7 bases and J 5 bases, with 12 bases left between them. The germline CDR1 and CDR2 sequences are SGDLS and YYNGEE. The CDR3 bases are TGTGCCAGCGCCAGGGGATCCGAGACCCAGTACTTC. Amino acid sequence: CASARGSETQYF.

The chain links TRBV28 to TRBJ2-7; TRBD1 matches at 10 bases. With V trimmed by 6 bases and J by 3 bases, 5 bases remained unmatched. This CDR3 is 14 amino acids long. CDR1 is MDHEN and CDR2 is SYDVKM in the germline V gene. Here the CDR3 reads CASRGTGVGYEQYF. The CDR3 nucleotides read TGTGCCAGCAGGGGGACAGGGGTAGGCTACGAGCAGTACTTC.

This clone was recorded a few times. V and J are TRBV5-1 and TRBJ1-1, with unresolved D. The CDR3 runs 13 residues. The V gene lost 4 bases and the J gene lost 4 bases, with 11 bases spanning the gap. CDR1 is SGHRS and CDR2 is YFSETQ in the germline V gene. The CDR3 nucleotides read TGCGCCAGCAGCCTCAAGTCGGGCACTGAAGCTTTCTTT. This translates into CASSLKSGTEAFF.

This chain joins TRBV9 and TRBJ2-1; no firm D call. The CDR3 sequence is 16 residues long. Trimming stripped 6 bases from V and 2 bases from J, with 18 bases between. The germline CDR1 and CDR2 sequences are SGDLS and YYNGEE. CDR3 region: CASNPGVAGPYNEQFF. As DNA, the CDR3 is TGTGCCAGCAACCCAGGTGTTGCAGGTCCCTACAATGAGCAGTTCTTC.

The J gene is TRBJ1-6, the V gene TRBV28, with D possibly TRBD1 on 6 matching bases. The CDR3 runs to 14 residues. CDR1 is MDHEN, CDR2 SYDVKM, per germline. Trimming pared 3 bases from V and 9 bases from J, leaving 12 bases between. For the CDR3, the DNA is TGTGCCAGCAGTTTTCACGGACAGTTTTCACCCCTCCACTTT. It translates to CASSFHGQFSPLHF.

Here the CDR3 reads CASSPRLPGQGAQSEAFF. CDR3 bases: TGTGCCAGCAGCCCAAGGCTCCCGGGACAGGGGGCGCAAAGTGAAGCTTTCTTT. The chain has TRBV11-2 and TRBJ1-1; TRBD1 matches 12 bases. This CDR3 has 18 residues. Germline values: CDR1 SGHAT, CDR2 FQNNGV. The V and J ends lost 5 bases and 7 bases, in that order; junction bases with no gene match: 17.

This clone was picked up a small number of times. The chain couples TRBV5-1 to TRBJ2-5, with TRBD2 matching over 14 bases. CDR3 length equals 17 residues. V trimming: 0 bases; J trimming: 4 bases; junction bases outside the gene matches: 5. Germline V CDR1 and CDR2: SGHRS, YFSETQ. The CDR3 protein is CASSLGTSGGQGETQYF. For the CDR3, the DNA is TGCGCCAGCAGCTTGGGGACTAGCGGGGGGCAGGGAGAGACCCAGTACTTC. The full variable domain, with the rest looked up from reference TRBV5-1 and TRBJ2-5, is KAGVTQTPRYLIKTRGQQVTLSCSPISGHRSVSWYQQTPGQGLQFLFEYFSETQRNKGNFPGRFSGRQFSNSRSEMNVSTLELGDSALYLCASSLGTSGGQGETQYFGPGTRLLVL.